The clone carrying this TCR beta chain was counted many times. What it binds is unknown. Germline CDR1 SGHTA, CDR2 FQGNSA. V lost 3 bases to trimming and J lost 1 base, with 11 bases between them. This CDR3 spans 15 amino acids. The data derive from a study of T cell repertoires in cytomegalovirus infection. Study-wide background: CMV infection and matching HLA type were both indicated by public TCR beta signatures.

Study-wide findings and caveats: Of the TCR beta families, the public ones yielded a cumulative frequency that identified carriers of CMV plus the relevant HLA. HLA-C-restricted CMV-specific TCR beta clonotypes prevailed in the ex vivo response.

In TCRdb, the reads were re-called with MiXCR into one record per CDR3 protein. The sample holds approximately 500,000 distinct CDR3 sequences, 26% seen once. The chain carries TRBV7-2 and TRBJ2-3; the D call may be TRBD1 or TRBD2 (5 bases each). Sequenced sample: PBMCs. This clonotype was obtained from a human donor in good health (CMV status not recorded). Some clones in this sample may be carry-over from other donors' samples. The CDR3, as DNA: TGTGCCAGCAGCTTTTACCAGGGAGGCACAGATACGCAGTATTTT. It encodes CASSFYQGGTDTQYF.